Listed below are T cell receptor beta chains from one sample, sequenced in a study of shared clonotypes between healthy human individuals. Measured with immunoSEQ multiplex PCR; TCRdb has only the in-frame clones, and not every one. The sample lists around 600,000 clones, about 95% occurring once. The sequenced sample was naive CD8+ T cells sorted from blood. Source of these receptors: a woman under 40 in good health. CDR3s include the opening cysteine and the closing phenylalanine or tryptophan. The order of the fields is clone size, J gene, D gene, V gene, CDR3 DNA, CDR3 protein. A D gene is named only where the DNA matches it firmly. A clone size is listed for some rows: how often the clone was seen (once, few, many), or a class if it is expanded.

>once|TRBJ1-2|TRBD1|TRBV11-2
TGTGCCAGCAGCTGGGGACAGATCAATAAGCCTAACTATGGCTACACCTTC
CASSWGQINKPNYGYTF
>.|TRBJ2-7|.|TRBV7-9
TGTGCCAGCAGCTTAGACGCACGGGCTTCCACCTACGAGCAGTACTTC
CASSLDARASTYEQYF
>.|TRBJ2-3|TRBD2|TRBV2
TGTGCCAGCAGTTTGGGACTAGCGACCACAGATACGCAGTATTTT
CASSLGLATTDTQYF
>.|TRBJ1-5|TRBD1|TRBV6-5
TGTGCCAGCAGCGATACAGGGGGCTATCAGCCCCAGCATTTT
CASSDTGGYQPQHF
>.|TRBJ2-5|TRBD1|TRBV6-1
TGTGCCAGCAGGGGACAGGGGTTTGAGACCCAGTACTTC
CASRGQGFETQYF
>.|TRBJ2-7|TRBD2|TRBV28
TGTGCCAGCAGTTTCAGCAGCGGGAGCTACGAGCAGTACTTC
CASSFSSGSYEQYF
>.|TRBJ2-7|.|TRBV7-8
TGTGCCAGCAGCTTAGACCGGCACGAGCAGTACTTC
CASSLDRHEQYF
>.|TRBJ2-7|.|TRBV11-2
TGTGCCAGCAGCTTAGTTGATCGTACCTACGAGCAGTACTTC
CASSLVDRTYEQYF
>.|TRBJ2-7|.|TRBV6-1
TGTGCCAGCAGTGAAGCGTTTAGCTACGAGCAGTACTTC
CASSEAFSYEQYF
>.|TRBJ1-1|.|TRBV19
TGTGCCAGTAGATGGGTGGGTAACACTGAAGCTTTCTTT
CASRWVGNTEAFF
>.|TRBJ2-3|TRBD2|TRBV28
TGTGCCAGCAGTTTGTTACTAGCGGACACAGATACGCAGTATTTT
CASSLLLADTDTQYF
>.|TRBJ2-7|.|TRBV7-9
TGTGCCAGCAGCTTAGGCCCGGGGATCTACGAGCAGTACTTC
CASSLGPGIYEQYF
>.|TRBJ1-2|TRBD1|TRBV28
TGTGCCAGCAGTTTGGAGGGGGCAGCGGAAGCGAGGAGGGCTAACTATGGCTACACCTTC
CASSLEGAAEARRANYGYTF
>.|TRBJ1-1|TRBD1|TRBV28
TGTGCCAGCAGTTGGACAGGCGGTGAAGCTTTCTTT
CASSWTGGEAFF
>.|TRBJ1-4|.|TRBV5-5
TGTGCCAGCAGCGATAGAAGCGTACAGCTCAATGAAAAACTGTTTTTT
CASSDRSVQLNEKLFF
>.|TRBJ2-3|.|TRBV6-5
TGTGCCAGCAGTTACTCGTTAGCAGCTAGCACAGATACGCAGTATTTT
CASSYSLAASTDTQYF
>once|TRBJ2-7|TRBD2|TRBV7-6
TGTGCCAGCAGCTTAGCCGCTAGCGGATCCTACGAGCAGTACTTC
CASSLAASGSYEQYF
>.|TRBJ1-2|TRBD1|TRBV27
TGTGCCACAGCCCCCGGGACAGGGTTATTTGGCTACACCTTC
CATAPGTGLFGYTF
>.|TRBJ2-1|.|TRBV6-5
TGTGCCAGCAGTACCTTTAGCGGATACAATGAGCAGTTCTTC
CASSTFSGYNEQFF
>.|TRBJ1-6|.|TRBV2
TGTGCCAGCAGTGATAGACAGGACTATAATTCACCCCTCCACTTT
CASSDRQDYNSPLHF
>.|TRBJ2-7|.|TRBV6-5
TGTGCCAGCAGAAACAATAGGGGAGAGGAGCAGTACTTC
CASRNNRGEEQYF
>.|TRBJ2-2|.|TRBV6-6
TGTGCCAGCAGGCACAGGGAGGAAGGTTCCGGGGAGCTGTTTTTT
CASRHREEGSGELFF
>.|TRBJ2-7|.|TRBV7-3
TGTGCCAGCAGCCCCTGGGATGGTTACGAGCAGTACTTC
CASSPWDGYEQYF
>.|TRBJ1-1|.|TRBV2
TGTGCCAGCAGGAGGGGAGATGGCACTGAAGCTTTCTTT
CASRRGDGTEAFF
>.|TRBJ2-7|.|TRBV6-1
TGTGCCAGCAGTGGCTTACGGCGGTCACGCTACGAGCAGTACTTC
CASSGLRRSRYEQYF
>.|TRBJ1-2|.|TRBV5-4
TGTGCCAGCAGCTTGGCGGGTTTCAGCCCGGTATACACCTTC
CASSLAGFSPVYTF
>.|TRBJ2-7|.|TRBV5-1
TGCGCCAGCAGCTCCCTGGAGTACGAGCAGTACTTC
CASSSLEYEQYF